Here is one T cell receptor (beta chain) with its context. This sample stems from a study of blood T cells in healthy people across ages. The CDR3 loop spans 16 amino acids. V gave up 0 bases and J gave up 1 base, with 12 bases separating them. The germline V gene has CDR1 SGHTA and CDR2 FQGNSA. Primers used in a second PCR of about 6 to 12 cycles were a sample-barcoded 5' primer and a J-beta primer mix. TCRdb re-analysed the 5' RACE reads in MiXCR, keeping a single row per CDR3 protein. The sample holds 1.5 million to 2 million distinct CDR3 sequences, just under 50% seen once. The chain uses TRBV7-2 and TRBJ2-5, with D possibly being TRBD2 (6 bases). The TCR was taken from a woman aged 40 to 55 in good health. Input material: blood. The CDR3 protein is CASSLALVGGQETQYF. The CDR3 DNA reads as TGTGCCAGCAGCTTAGCGCTGGTGGGGGGCCAAGAGACCCAGTACTTC.